Sequencing of this T cell receptor beta chain was carried out in a study of T-cell memory formation after mild COVID-19. Study-wide context: There were largely donor-specific TCR clusters. Study outcomes and limitations: Clones that got smaller from day 15 to 85 had even CD4/CD8, while clones growing later tipped toward CD4+.

The table lists this clonotype with a few counts. Its specificity is unknown. Germline V gene sequence: CDR1 LNHDA, CDR2 SQIVND (reference sequence). V was trimmed by 7 bases and J by 8 bases, leaving 8 bases between them. The CDR3 sequence is 11 residues long. Researchers used 5'RACE with constant-segment primers to make TCR alpha and TCR beta cDNA libraries that carry sample barcodes and UMIs. TCRdb used MiXCR to reprocess the 5' RACE reads, holding one entry per CDR3 protein. Of 350,000 to 400,000 distinct CDR3 sequences detected, under 25% appear once; the ten largest clones hold approximately 13%.

Sequencing input: PBMCs or a T cell subset sorted from them (not recorded which). The chain recombines TRBV19 with TRBJ1-4; TRBD1 might be the D (5 bases). This TCR was recovered from an adult woman who had mild COVID-19 (a few samples of this study predate the infection). Cell type and time point are not known. The CDR3 DNA reads as TGTGCCAGTAACCGGGGCGAAAAACTGTTTTTT. Its protein is CASNRGEKLFF.